This T cell receptor (beta chain) was identified during a study of shared clonotypes between healthy human individuals. The protocol was immunoSEQ multiplex PCR, while the TCRdb copy is restricted to in-frame clones and leaves out a portion. Seen here are some 2.1 million clones, about 95% observed once, and the top ten hold 0.13%. V lost 5 bases and J lost 3, with 12 bases in between. CDR3 length: 14 residues. Germline CDR1 is SGHVS and CDR2 is FQNEAQ. This clone has only one observation. This chain links TRBV7-8 with TRBJ2-3, with D unclear. The sequencing sample was made of naive CD4+ T cells sorted from blood. Subset: CD45RA+ positively selected. This sequence was found in a man aged 18-30 years in good health. Written as DNA, the CDR3 is TGTGCCAGCAGCACCTTCGGGCAGACAGATACGCAGTATTTT. Its protein product is CASSTFGQTDTQYF.